The 11 T cell receptor beta chains in this list originate from one sample, sequenced in a study of blood T cell repertoires in COVID-19. TCRdb's copy holds only in-frame clones and misses some; the assay was immunoSEQ multiplex PCR. Of roughly 250,000 clones detected, roughly nine tenths appear once; the ten largest clones hold over 4%. Sequenced input: peripheral blood. The origin of the receptors is a man aged 60 to 75 who had recovered from COVID-19.

J is TRBJ1-5 and V is TRBV11-2; 9 nucleotides line up with TRBD1. The CDR3 has 15 residues. The V gene's germline CDR1 is SGHAT and CDR2 FQNNGV. V shed 5 bases, J shed 3 bases, and the junction held 5 bases outside the gene matches. This CDR3 is CASSQDRGHNQPQHF. For the CDR3, the DNA is TGTGCCAGCAGCCAGGACAGGGGTCACAATCAGCCCCAGCATTTT.

The V and J genes are TRBV18 and TRBJ1-6, with D maybe TRBD1 (5 bases). V lost 1 base, J lost 4 bases, and 17 bases lay in between. Germline V gene data show CDR1 as KGHSH and CDR2 as LQKENI. This CDR3 has 18 residues. The DNA for the CDR3 is TGTGCCAGCTCACCACTCTCCTCTCCAACAGGTTATAATTCACCCCTCCACTTT. Amino acid sequence: CASSPLSSPTGYNSPLHF. The whole variable domain, filled in from reference TRBV18 and TRBJ1-6, reads NAGVMQNPRHLVRRRGQEARLRCSPMKGHSHVYWYRQLPEEGLKFMVYLQKENIIDESGMPKERFSAEFPKEGPSILRIQQVVRGDSAAYFCASSPLSSPTGYNSPLHFGNGTRLTVT.

Concerning this clone itself: Within the sample, other DNA sequences also encode this same CDR3. This chain connects TRBV5-1 to TRBJ1-1; D is unclear. V lost 4 bases to trimming and J lost 2 bases, with 9 bases between them. CDR3 length: 13 amino acids. Germline lookup yields CDR1 SGHRS and CDR2 YFSETQ. The chain's CDR3 is CASSPGVNTEAFF. The DNA of the CDR3 is TGCGCCAGCAGCCCCGGGGTTAACACTGAAGCTTTCTTT.

This clone was recorded many times. This rearrangement joins TRBV30 to TRBJ1-4; 7 positions agree with TRBD1. CDR1 is GTSNPN, CDR2 SVGIG, per germline (reference sequence). The CDR3 has 13 amino acids. J gave up 7 bases and V 2 bases, and 4 bases lay outside the gene matches. The CDR3 region is CAWSSDRAEKLFF. The CDR3, as DNA: TGTGCCTGGAGTAGTGACAGGGCTGAAAAACTGTTTTTT.

The chain uses TRBV19 and TRBJ2-3; 13 nucleotides agree with TRBD2. The V and J ends lost 6 bases and 0 bases, in that order; junction bases with no gene match: 12. The CDR3 has 19 amino acids. The germline CDR1 and CDR2 sequences are LNHDA and SQIVND (reference sequence). In DNA, the CDR3 is TGTGCCAGTAGGCACAGGGGGTGGACTAGCGGGGGCAGCACAGATACGCAGTATTTT. This sequence encodes CASRHRGWTSGGSTDTQYF.

CDR3 sequence reads: CASGLGDSRNTIYF. The CDR3 nucleotides read TGTGCTAGTGGTTTGGGGGACAGTAGAAACACCATATATTTT. The chain is built from TRBV12-5 and TRBJ1-3, with 7 bases that match TRBD1. Per germline, CDR1 LGHNT and CDR2 FRNRAP. The CDR3 loop spans 14 amino acids. V gave up 1 base and J gave up 5 bases; unmatched junction bases: 2.

The rearrangement joins TRBV29-1 to TRBJ2-7, with 7 nucleotides matching TRBD1. V trimming: 3 bases; J trimming: 0 bases; junction bases outside the gene matches: 11. The CDR3 is made up of 16 amino acids. Germline V gene lookup returns CDR1 SQVTM and CDR2 ANQGSEA. In DNA, the CDR3 is TGCAGCGTTGAGACCGGGACAGAACCGAGCTCCTACGAGCAGTACTTC. It encodes CSVETGTEPSSYEQYF.

The chain carries TRBV5-1 and TRBJ2-7; the D gene is possibly TRBD1 (6 bases). CDR1 and CDR2 (germline): SGHRS, YFSETQ. V was trimmed by 4 bases and J by 2 bases, leaving 16 bases between them. The CDR3 covers 15 residues. The CDR3 DNA sequence: TGCGCCAGCAGCCAGGCTCTGGGACATACCTACGAGCAGTACTTC. Protein: CASSQALGHTYEQYF.

The rearrangement joins TRBV5-1 to TRBJ2-5; TRBD1 aligns across 8 bases. Germline loops: CDR1 SGHRS, CDR2 YFSETQ. V was clipped by 1 base and J by 2 bases; unmatched bases: 4. The CDR3 sequence is 15 residues long. The CDR3 nucleotides are TGCGCCAGCAGCTTGTTCGGACAGGGTCAAGAGACCCAGTACTTC. It is translated as CASSLFGQGQETQYF.

The V call is TRBV6-2 or TRBV6-3, the J call TRBJ2-7; 10 positions agree with TRBD1. The germline gives CDR1 MNHEY, CDR2 SVGEGT. V dropped 0 bases and J dropped 1; count of bases not matched to a gene: 3. This CDR3 region has 16 residues. The CDR3 DNA reads as TGTGCCAGCAGTTACTCAGACAGGGGGCTTTCCTACGAGCAGTACTTC. Its translation: CASSYSDRGLSYEQYF.

V is TRBV10-3 and J is TRBJ1-2; 8 bases are a match to TRBD1. This CDR3 has 15 residues. Germline V gives CDR1 ENHRY, CDR2 SYGVKD. J was trimmed by 1 base and V by 2 bases; bases with no gene match: 3. The CDR3 sequence is CAISERGQGNYGYTF. CDR3 DNA: TGTGCCATCAGTGAGCGAGGACAGGGTAACTATGGCTACACCTTC.